This TCR beta chain comes out of a study of T cell responses to AZD1222 COVID-19 vaccine. The V end lost 0 bases, the J end lost 7 bases, and 26 bases lay between the germline ends. CDR1 SGHTS and CDR2 YDEGEE come from the germline V gene. The CDR3 contains 19 residues. The method was immunoSEQ multiplex PCR; TCRdb's version includes in-frame clones alone and lacks a portion of them. There are 150,000 to 170,000 clones in the sample; about 88% occur only once, and about 19% lies in the top ten. This clonotype was sampled from an adult in good health. The rearrangement links TRBV5-8 to TRBJ1-5, with D possibly matching TRBD1 (6 bases). Here the sequenced sample was peripheral blood, taken on day 0 of AZD1222 vaccination. CDR3 sequence: CASSLALTIGGARGQPQHF. In DNA, the CDR3 is TGTGCCAGCAGCTTGGCCTTAACTATTGGGGGGGCCCGGGGGCAGCCCCAGCATTTT.